Listed below are T cell receptor beta chains from one sample, sequenced in a study of vaccination effects on CD4 cells after COVID-19. These receptors have no identified antigens. Produced via immunoSEQ multiplex PCR; TCRdb's table is partial and in-frame only. The profile covers more than 35,000 clones, with around 69% appearing a single time and approximately 17% taken by the ten largest. This specimen consisted of CD4+ T cells from PBMCs cultured with HCoV-NL63 spike peptides, obtained before COVID-19 vaccination. The receptors originated from a human donor who had a prior SARS-CoV-2 infection. Both conserved end residues are part of each CDR3. The D gene is left open where the match is weak. The size entry is marked missing in some rows and otherwise reads once, few, many or a size class.

v_call	j_call	d_call	clone_size	cdr3_nt	cdr3_aa
TRBV30	TRBJ1-1	.	once	TGTGCCTGGAATTTCGGAGGGTCGAACACTGAAGCTTTCTTT	CAWNFGGSNTEAFF
TRBV5-1	TRBJ1-1	.	.	TGCGCCAGCACCCCGGGGGATATGAACACTGAAGCTTTCTTT	CASTPGDMNTEAFF
TRBV7-2	TRBJ1-2	TRBD1	few	TGTGCCAGCAGCTACCGACAGGGCCAGGGCTACACCTTC	CASSYRQGQGYTF
TRBV5-4	TRBJ2-7	.	.	TGTGCCAGCAGCTTGGCGGGGGGGACAGGAGCCTACGAGCAGTACTTC	CASSLAGGTGAYEQYF
TRBV5-4	TRBJ2-7	.	.	TGTGCCAGCAGTTCCATGGGGGGAACGGCGGTGGACGAGCAGTACTTC	CASSSMGGTAVDEQYF
TRBV5-1	TRBJ2-5	TRBD2	.	TGCGCCAGCAGCAGCGGGACTTACCAAGAGACCCAGTACTTC	CASSSGTYQETQYF
TRBV28	TRBJ2-1	TRBD1	few	TGTGCCAGCAGCCGACAGGGGTCTCTCAATGAGCAGTTCTTC	CASSRQGSLNEQFF
TRBV6-6	TRBJ1-5	.	.	TGTGCCAGCAGTATAGACAGGAGAAGCAATCAGCCCCAGCATTTT	CASSIDRRSNQPQHF
TRBV6-6	TRBJ2-3	TRBD2	.	TGTGCCAGCAGAGGGAGGGTGGAATCAGATACGCAGTATTTT	CASRGRVESDTQYF
TRBV3-1/TRBV3-2	TRBJ1-1	TRBD1	.	TGTGCCAGCAGCCTCGGACAGGGGATGGAGGCTTTCTTT	CASSLGQGMEAFF
TRBV7-3	TRBJ2-1	TRBD2	few	TGTGCCAGCAGTCGCGGACTAGACTGGGGCTACAATGAGCAGTTCTTC	CASSRGLDWGYNEQFF
TRBV30	TRBJ1-5	.	.	TGTGCCTGTCGAGAGGGGGGAGTTCAGCCCCAGCATTTT	CACREGGVQPQHF
TRBV4-3	TRBJ2-7	.	few	TGCGCCAGCAGCCACAGCGGGACAGGCTCCTACGAGCAGTACTTC	CASSHSGTGSYEQYF
TRBV30	TRBJ2-2	.	few	TGTGCCGGGAAGGGAGAAGGCGGGGAGCTGTTTTTT	CAGKGEGGELFF
TRBV15	TRBJ2-3	.	few	TGTGCCACCAGCAGAGACTCTCATGGGACCACAGATACGCAGTATTTT	CATSRDSHGTTDTQYF
TRBV14	TRBJ1-2	.	.	TGTGCCAGCAGCGCCCAGTACTATGGCTACACCTTC	CASSAQYYGYTF
TRBV4-1	TRBJ2-7	.	few	TGCGCCAGCAGCCAACGGGAAGGGGGAAGTGAGCAGTACTTC	CASSQREGGSEQYF
TRBV27	TRBJ2-2	.	.	TGTGCCAGCAGTTTAATTTCTGTGGGAGAGCGGGTCACCGGGGAGCTGTTTTTT	CASSLISVGERVTGELFF
TRBV18	TRBJ1-5	.	.	TGTGCCAGCTCACCGTTCAACGTGAAGGTCGGCCAGCCCCAGCATTTT	CASSPFNVKVGQPQHF
TRBV15	TRBJ2-1	.	.	TGTGCCACCAGCAGTACAGGCACCTACAATGAGCAGTTCTTC	CATSSTGTYNEQFF
TRBV5-1	TRBJ2-3	TRBD1	.	TGCGCCAGCAGCTCACTCGGGACAGGGGTGAGCACAGATACGCAGTATTTT	CASSSLGTGVSTDTQYF
TRBV19	TRBJ2-2	TRBD1	.	TGTGCCAGTAGTATCCTGCAGGGGGCTAGATTCGTCACCGGGGAGCTGTTTTTT	CASSILQGARFVTGELFF
TRBV18	TRBJ2-4	.	once	TGTGCCAGCTCACCACCGCGTTTGGAGGGTAACAAAAACATTCAGTACTTC	CASSPPRLEGNKNIQYF
TRBV5-6	TRBJ2-3	TRBD2	.	TGTGCCAGCAGCTTTCACCCGACAACTAGCGGGACGCAGTATTTT	CASSFHPTTSGTQYF
TRBV14	TRBJ1-1	.	.	TGTGCCAGCAGCCAAGGCGACGGGGCTGAAGCTTTCTTT	CASSQGDGAEAFF
TRBV4-3	TRBJ2-7	.	.	TGCGCCAGCAGCCAAGATCTTGTTCGGGACGCCACCCTTTCCTACGAGCAGTACTTC	CASSQDLVRDATLSYEQYF
TRBV10-3	TRBJ1-6	.	once	TGTGCCATCAGTGCCTTCATAGGTAATTCACCCCTCCACTTT	CAISAFIGNSPLHF
TRBV11-3	TRBJ1-4	.	.	TGTGCCAGCAGCTTTGACACGAATGAAAAACTGTTTTTT	CASSFDTNEKLFF
TRBV19	TRBJ1-2	.	.	TGTGCCAGTAGTATCTCTGGGGCAGCCTATGGCTACACCTTC	CASSISGAAYGYTF
TRBV11-2	TRBJ2-4	TRBD1	once	TGTGCCAGCAGCCTCCGGGACAGGGGAGACATTCAGTACTTC	CASSLRDRGDIQYF
TRBV29-1	TRBJ1-1	.	.	TGCAGCGGACGGGACTTTATGGTCGATCACTTT	CSGRDFMVDHF
TRBV9	TRBJ2-1	TRBD2	.	TGTGCCAGCAGCGTCTTAGCGGGAGTAGCCAATGAGCAGTTCTTC	CASSVLAGVANEQFF
TRBV19	TRBJ1-4	.	few	TGTGCCAGTAGTAACACCGGGATCAGGACTGAAAAACTGTTTTTT	CASSNTGIRTEKLFF
TRBV7-9	TRBJ2-6	.	.	TGTGCCAGCAGCTATGAGTCCCGTTGGCCTGGGGCCAACGTCCTGACTTTC	CASSYESRWPGANVLTF
TRBV9	TRBJ2-7	.	.	TGTGCCAGCAGCGTGAGGGGATACACTACTTGGGAGCAGTACTTC	CASSVRGYTTWEQYF
TRBV4-1	TRBJ1-4	.	.	TGCGCCAGCAGCCAAGCGGGGGGGAGGATCACTAATGAAAAACTGTTTTTT	CASSQAGGRITNEKLFF
TRBV28	TRBJ1-1	.	.	TGTGCCAGCTATCAGAGGAACACTGAAGCTTTCTTT	CASYQRNTEAFF
TRBV2	TRBJ1-2	TRBD1	.	TGTGCCAGCAGTGCCGAGGGGGCTTCTCCTACTTATGGCTACACCTTC	CASSAEGASPTYGYTF
TRBV9	TRBJ1-2	.	.	TGTGCCAGCAGCGTAGGAAGGGATAGGACCTTTGGCTACACCTTC	CASSVGRDRTFGYTF
TRBV19	TRBJ1-3	.	.	TGTGCCAGTAGTATATCCAGGGACGGAAACACCATATATTTT	CASSISRDGNTIYF
TRBV18	TRBJ2-3	.	.	TGTGCCAGCTCACCCTCCCTCACAGATACGCAGTATTTT	CASSPSLTDTQYF
TRBV19	TRBJ1-5	.	few	TGTGCCAGTGGGAAAGAGTGGCAGCCCCAGCATTTT	CASGKEWQPQHF
TRBV3-1/TRBV3-2	TRBJ2-1	.	few	TGTGCCAGCAGCCCCCGTTTAAATGAGCAGTTCTTC	CASSPRLNEQFF
TRBV3-1/TRBV3-2	TRBJ1-4	TRBD1	few	TGTGCCAGCAGCCAAGATGTATGGACAGGGGGTAAAAAACTGTTTTTT	CASSQDVWTGGKKLFF